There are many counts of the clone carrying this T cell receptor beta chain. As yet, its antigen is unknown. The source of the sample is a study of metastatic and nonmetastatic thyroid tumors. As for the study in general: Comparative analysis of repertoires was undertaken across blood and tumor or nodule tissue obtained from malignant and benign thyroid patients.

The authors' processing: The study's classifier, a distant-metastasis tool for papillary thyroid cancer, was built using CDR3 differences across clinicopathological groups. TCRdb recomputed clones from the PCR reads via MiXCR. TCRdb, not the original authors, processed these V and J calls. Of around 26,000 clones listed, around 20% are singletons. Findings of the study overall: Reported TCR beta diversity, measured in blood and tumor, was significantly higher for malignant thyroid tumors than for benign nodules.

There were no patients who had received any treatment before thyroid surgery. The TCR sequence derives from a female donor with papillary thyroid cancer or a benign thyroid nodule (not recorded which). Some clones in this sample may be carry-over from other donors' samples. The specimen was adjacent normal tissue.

The CDR3 sequence: CSATENTEAFF. DNA of the CDR3: TGCAGTGCAACGGAAAACACTGAAGCTTTCTTT. The gene calls are TRBV20-1 and TRBJ1-1; D remains unclear. The germline V and J ends were trimmed by 6 bases and 2 bases, with 7 bases remaining between them. From germline, CDR1 is DFQATT and CDR2 SNEGSKA (reference sequence). The CDR3 totals 11 residues.